This T cell receptor (beta chain) was captured by sequencing in a study of shared clonotypes between healthy human individuals. Study in general: Plates per donor: three CD4 naive, three CD4 memory, two CD8 naive, one CD8 memory.

The table came from immunoSEQ multiplex PCR; TCRdb's copy has only in-frame clones and leaves some out. The sample lists 2 million to 2.5 million clones, 90% to 95% occurring once. Study results and limitations: For sorted subsets, rarefaction showed incomplete sequencing despite large depth.

This clone has a single count. The target antigen is unknown. This same CDR3 is encoded by further DNA sequences in the sample. V shed 1 base and J 2 bases; nucleotides not matched to a gene: 7. CDR1 is SGHRS, CDR2 YFSETQ, per germline. There are 16 residues in the CDR3. This chain joins TRBV5-1 and TRBJ2-7; 9 bases map to TRBD1. This receptor was identified in a man aged 18-30 years in good health. Sequencing was carried out using naive CD4+ T cells sorted from blood. Subset here: CD45RA+ positively selected. The CDR3 loop reads CASSLRSRQGAYEQYF. DNA for the CDR3: TGCGCCAGCAGCTTGAGGTCCCGACAGGGGGCCTACGAGCAGTACTTC. The entire variable domain, with the rest obtained from reference TRBV5-1 and TRBJ2-7, is as follows: KAGVTQTPRYLIKTRGQQVTLSCSPISGHRSVSWYQQTPGQGLQFLFEYFSETQRNKGNFPGRFSGRQFSNSRSEMNVSTLELGDSALYLCASSLRSRQGAYEQYFGPGTRLTVT.